The clone carrying this T cell receptor (beta chain) was counted a few times. Its antigen is not identified. The data are from a study of healthy donors' naive CD4 and CD8 T cells. Findings and limits, study-wide: Naive CD4+ and CD8+ cells reportedly differed in usage of most V and J genes. Alpha and beta chains were sequenced in bulk without pairing.

A linear amplification protocol produced the TCR libraries from roughly 0.5 ug of total RNA. TCRdb reprocessed the reads via MiXCR and lists one record per CDR3 protein. The sample lists approximately 180,000 distinct CDR3 sequences, about 74% occurring once. Naive T cells were sorted: CD4+CD8-CD45RO-CD45RA+ for CD4+, CD8+CD4-CD45RA+CD27bright for CD8+. Sequencing was performed on naive CD4+ and CD8+ T cells sorted from blood, pooled from several donors. This clonotype originated in a pool of human donors in good health; the sample pools cells from several healthy donors.

This CDR3 reads CSVGRVGHNEQFF. The CDR3, as DNA: TGCAGCGTTGGAAGGGTGGGGCACAATGAGCAGTTCTTC. The chain joins TRBV29-1 to TRBJ2-1, with a weak D call TRBD1 (5 bases). This CDR3 spans 13 amino acids. Germline CDR1 SQVTM, CDR2 ANQGSEA. V was cut by 4 bases and J by 5 bases, with 12 bases left in between.